One TCR beta chain is described in this entry. Its antigen is currently unknown. This entry comes from a study of T cells in Graves' hyperthyroidism and ophthalmopathy. Study results and caveats: Ophthalmopathy prediction by the model preceded onset by a median about 6 months.

Diagnosis relied on clinical symptoms, serum thyroxine and TRAb, thyroid ultrasound and orbital computed tomography. TCR beta CDR3 regions were amplified from RNA transcripts. The HTBI set primed first-round TCR CDR3 RT-PCR. TCRdb reanalysed the multiplex PCR reads using MiXCR and keeps one entry per CDR3 protein. This table holds about 510,000 distinct CDR3 sequences, over 35% found once. This CDR3 spans 14 amino acids. V lost 7 bases and J lost 4, with 16 bases in between. The germline V gene encodes CDR1 SNHLY and CDR2 FYNNEI. Material: peripheral blood or thyroid tissue (not recorded which). The source is an adult woman with Graves' disease, either hyperthyroidism or ophthalmopathy (not recorded which). This sequence joins TRBV2 and TRBJ1-1, with a tentative D call TRBD1 (5 bases). The CDR3 DNA sequence: TGTGCCAGCATGACCAGGGAATGGATCACTGAAGCTTTCTTT. Protein product: CASMTREWITEAFF.